The TCR beta chain described here comes from a study of blood T cell repertoires in COVID-19. Background on the study: Researchers got acute and convalescent COVID-19 samples from the United States, Italy and Spain. Sources were T cells, B-cell-depleted T cells, or PBMCs; the material itself was cDNA or gDNA.

This clone was recorded once. In the study's own analysis: Reference gene primer amplification yielded estimated nucleated cell counts. Measured with immunoSEQ multiplex PCR; TCRdb has only the in-frame clones, and not every one. That table supplies the V and J calls and clone size; D and trimming were determined from the DNA. This sample yields about 170,000 clones, of which about 86% are seen a single time; 5.5% to 8.5% belongs to the top ten. This CDR3 comprises 14 residues. V was trimmed by 1 base and J by 6 bases, leaving 9 bases between them. Germline V gene lookup returns CDR1 MGHDK and CDR2 SYGVNS.

The sequence was collected from a woman aged 80 or over in a cohort sampled during active or convalescent COVID-19. The V call is TRBV25-1, the J call TRBJ2-2; D is possibly TRBD1 (5 bases). Sample: peripheral blood. DNA for the CDR3: TGTGCCAGCAGTGAATTCTCAGGGCCCGGGGAGCTGTTTTTT. This gives the protein CASSEFSGPGELFF. Full variable domain (rest looked up from reference TRBV25-1 and TRBJ2-2): EADIYQTPRYLVIGTGKKITLECSQTMGHDKMYWYQQDPGMELHLIHYSYGVNSTEKGDLSSESTVSRIRTEHFPLTLESARPSHTSQYLCASSEFSGPGELFFGEGSRLTVL.